The entry that follows covers one T cell receptor beta chain sequence. This clonotype was detected ten times or more. What antigen it recognizes has not been identified. No per-base quality is available; no much larger clone lies one base away. The CDR3 covers 13 residues, taking in both the cysteine and the phenylalanine. The read is trimmed to its CDR3 DNA, 39 bases read in frame from base 1. The V end loses 8 bases and the J end loses 4 bases, and a stretch of 14 bases separates them. According to the germline V gene, CDR1 reads WSHSY and CDR2 reads SAAADI. The Immunoverse kit was used to build TCR libraries from roughly 0.4 ug RNA, with molecular barcoded adaptors covering alpha/delta and beta/gamma chains. TCR library preparation was performed with the same RNA that was used for transcriptome sequencing. An Illumina HiSeq 4000 with 2 x 150 cycles was used to sequence the TCR libraries. As for how the authors treated the data: With MiXCR, TCR reads were aligned to human V, D, J and C references and assembled into CDR3 clonotypes, with quality filtering and error correction included. The tcR package in R was used for analysis of clonotype counts and gene usage diversity. Raw mapping reads were checked after the RNA-seq reads had been mapped by STAR aligner version 2.5.3a onto the human GRCh37 genome. IR-seq fastq files were randomly downsampled with Seqtk 1.3 to test the effect of sequencing depth on detected clonotypes. TCRdb cleaned the public reads at Q25 with fastp, built clones with MiXCR and kept in-frame beta chains. Duplicate CDR3 protein sequences are folded into a single record with the most common DNA and genes. TCRdb, not the original authors, processed these V and J calls. For this sample the table gives tens of thousands of distinct CDR3 sequences, of which roughly 21% were detected only once. Approximately 10% of the sample is held by the ten biggest clonotypes.

Bone marrow was sampled from every patient at the time of active disease. Isolation of bone marrow mononuclear cells was performed by Ficoll-Hypaque density gradient centrifugation. CD138-negative cells were obtained by negative selection after labeling with CD138 magnetic microbeads on a MACS separator, removing myeloma plasma cells. Flow cytometry on an Attune NxT with CD138 antibodies was used to check the purity of the isolated cells. TRIzol reagent was used to extract total RNA, which was then quantified with a NanoDrop spectrophotometer. For each patient, the CD138-negative bone marrow sample underwent paired RNA-seq and IR-seq. This sample is drawn from a study of read filtering for tumor transcriptome and immune sequencing (dated by TCRdb to between 2020 and 2021). Looking at the study overall: The cohort consisted of 17 to 20 male and under 15 female patients, with a mean age of approximately 66 years and an age range of roughly 47 to 85. By revised international staging, 8 or 9 patients were R-ISS I, fewer than 20 were R-ISS II and 7 were R-ISS III. TCR repertoires obtained by targeted immune repertoire sequencing and by bulk whole-transcriptome sequencing performed on the same bone marrow samples were compared. Whole-transcriptome libraries were prepared with the TruSeq RNA Access Library Prep Kit after DNase treatment. TCR-region mapped reads per sample ranged from about 3.5 to 11 million with IR-seq versus only about 85 to 1,300 with RNA-seq. One of the main goals was to work out a read-filtering strategy for immune repertoire data, in particular whether clonotypes backed by only a single read should be removed.

General conclusions and limits of the study: Single-read clonotypes made up about 80% of clonotypes but only about 4% of total reads in IR-seq, compared with roughly 70% of clonotypes and 44.6% of reads in RNA-seq. When single-read clonotypes were removed, the proportions of shared clonotypes in IR-seq and RNA-seq correlated more strongly. IR-seq captured clonotypes at much higher depth and more reliably than RNA-seq, and smaller IR-seq throughput sufficed to identify most shared clonotypes. Rather than purified T cells, the sorted CD138-negative fraction was a mixed bone marrow immune population.

The TCR sequence derives from a donor at least 40 years old with multiple myeloma. The specimen was a population of CD138-negative cells sorted from bone marrow. The meaning of the sample's cell subset or site label: bone marrow mononuclear cells depleted of CD138+ plasma/myeloma cells by negative magnetic selection. The rearrangement combines TRBV10-2 with TRBJ1-1, with the identity of the D gene unclear. CDR3 loop: CASGEQRVTEAFF. The sequence in DNA is TGCGCCAGCGGGGAACAGCGGGTCACTGAAGCTTTCTTT.